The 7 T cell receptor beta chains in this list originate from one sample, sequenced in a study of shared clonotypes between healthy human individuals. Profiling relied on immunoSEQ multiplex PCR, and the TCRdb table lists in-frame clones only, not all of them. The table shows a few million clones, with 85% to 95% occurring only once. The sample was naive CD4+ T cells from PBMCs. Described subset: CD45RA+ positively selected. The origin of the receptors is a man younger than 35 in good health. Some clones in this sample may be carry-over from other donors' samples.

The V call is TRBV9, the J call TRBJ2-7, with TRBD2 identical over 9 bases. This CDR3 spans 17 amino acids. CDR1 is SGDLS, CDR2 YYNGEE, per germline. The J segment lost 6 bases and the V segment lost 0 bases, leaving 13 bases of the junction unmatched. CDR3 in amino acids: CASSVGGSSGEIAEQYF. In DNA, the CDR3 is TGTGCCAGCAGCGTAGGGGGGTCTAGCGGGGAGATTGCCGAGCAGTACTTC.

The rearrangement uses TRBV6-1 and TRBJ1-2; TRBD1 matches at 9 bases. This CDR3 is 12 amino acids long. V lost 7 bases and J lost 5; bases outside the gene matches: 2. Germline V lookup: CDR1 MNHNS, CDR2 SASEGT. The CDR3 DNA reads TGTGCCAGCAATGGACAGGGGTATGGCTACACCTTC. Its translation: CASNGQGYGYTF.

CDR3 residues: CASSLDQVYGYTF. The CDR3 DNA sequence: TGTGCCAGCAGCTTGGATCAGGTCTATGGCTACACCTTC. The chain links TRBV5-4 to TRBJ1-2; D gene ambiguous. The CDR3 has 13 amino acids. The ends were cut back, 0 bases at V and 4 bases at J, with 7 bases in the middle. Per the germline V gene, CDR1 is SGHNT and CDR2 is YYREEE (reference sequence).

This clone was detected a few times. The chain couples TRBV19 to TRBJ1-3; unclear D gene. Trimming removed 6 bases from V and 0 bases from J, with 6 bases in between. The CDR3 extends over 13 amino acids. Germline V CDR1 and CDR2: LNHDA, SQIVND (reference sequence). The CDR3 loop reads CASRLRSGNTIYF. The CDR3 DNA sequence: TGTGCCAGTAGACTCCGCTCTGGAAACACCATATATTTT.

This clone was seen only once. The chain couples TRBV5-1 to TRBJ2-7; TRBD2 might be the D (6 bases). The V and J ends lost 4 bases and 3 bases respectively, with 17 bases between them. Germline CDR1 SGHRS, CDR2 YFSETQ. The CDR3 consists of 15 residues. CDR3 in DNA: TGCGCCAGCAGCCTTCCTTTAGCGGATAACTACGAGCAGTACTTC. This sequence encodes CASSLPLADNYEQYF.

This CDR3 is CATVNAGESSGNTIYF. DNA for the CDR3: TGTGCCACTGTAAATGCAGGGGAGAGCTCTGGAAACACCATATATTTT. The V gene is TRBV28, the J gene TRBJ1-3; TRBD1 might be the D (6 bases). This CDR3 has 16 amino acids. Trimming stripped 10 bases from V and 0 bases from J, with 19 bases between. Looked up from germline, CDR1 is MDHEN and CDR2 is SYDVKM. Combining the CDR3 with reference TRBV28 and TRBJ1-3 gives the whole variable domain DVKVTQSSRYLVKRTGEKVFLECVQDMDHENMFWYRQDPGLGLRLIYFSYDVKMKEKGDIPEGYSVSREKKERFSLILESASTNQTSMYLCATVNAGESSGNTIYFGEGSWLTVV.

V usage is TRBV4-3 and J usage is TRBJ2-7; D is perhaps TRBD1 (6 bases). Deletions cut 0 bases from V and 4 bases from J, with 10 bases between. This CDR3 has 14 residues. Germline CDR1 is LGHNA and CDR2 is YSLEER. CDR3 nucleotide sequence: TGCGCCAGCAGCCAAGATGCCAGGGGATACGAGCAGTACTTC. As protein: CASSQDARGYEQYF.